This TCR beta chain was obtained from a study of CD8+ T cells in alopecia areata. Trimming took off 4 bases at V and 3 bases at J, with 19 bases between the two ends. CDR3 length: 15 amino acids. Looked up from germline, CDR1 is GTSNPN and CDR2 is SVGIG (reference sequence). Findings and limits, study-wide: Relative to normal scalp, lesional scalp, especially alopecia totalis/universalis, showed higher clonality.

In the case of this clone: What it binds is unknown.

Starting from PBMCs, sorting isolated CD4+ and CD8+ T cells. RNA was extracted and reverse transcribed into cDNA as the sequencing template. The assay was immunoSEQ multiplex PCR, and TCRdb's table has in-frame clones only and misses some. The profile covers about 110,000 clones, with about 60% appearing a single time and 23% taken by the ten largest. The receptor was isolated from a human donor with alopecia areata. This chain connects TRBV30 to TRBJ2-7; D is possibly TRBD2 (6 bases). The specimen was NKG2D-low CD8+ T cells sorted from blood. CDR3 amino acids: CAWTPGGAGHYEQYF. DNA of the CDR3: TGTGCCTGGACTCCAGGAGGGGCAGGACACTACGAGCAGTACTTC.